This T cell receptor (beta chain) comes out of a study of T cell repertoires in cytomegalovirus infection. Study-wide background: HLA-B-restricted CMV epitopes that are well studied, plus recently identified HLA-C-restricted ones, were used by the study. Study observations and caveats: Ex vivo, HLA-C-restricted CMV-specific TCR beta clonotypes prevailed over the rest of the response.

The V gene lost 0 bases and the J gene lost 6 bases, with 11 bases spanning the gap. The CDR3 is 14 amino acids. CDR1 is SGHTA and CDR2 is FQGNSA in the germline V gene. About this clonotype: Antigen unknown.

TCRdb called the reads again in MiXCR, with one record for every CDR3 protein. The data contain roughly 700,000 distinct CDR3 sequences, 30% to 35% of them singletons. The source is a human donor in good health (CMV status not recorded). Some clones in this sample may be carry-over from other donors' samples. The material was cultured PBMCs, obtained from culture after CMV antigen stimulation. The chain employs TRBV7-2 and TRBJ1-1; D gene ambiguous. The CDR3 nucleotides read TGTGCCAGCAGCTTAGCCTTTCCCGGGCCTGAAGCTTTCTTT. Amino acid sequence: CASSLAFPGPEAFF.